Listed below are T cell receptor beta chains from one sample, sequenced in a study of blood T cells in healthy people across ages. One entry per CDR3 protein results from TCRdb running MiXCR on the 5' RACE reads. The table includes 700,000 or so distinct CDR3 sequences, approximately 40% detected once. The sequencing sample was made of blood. These receptors were obtained from an elderly man in good health. The CDR3 runs from the conserved cysteine through the conserved F or W. A D gene is named only where the DNA matches it firmly. Size values are once, few and many counts, or a class for expanded clones, and some rows have none.

NA TRBD2 TRBJ2-1 TRBV9 TGTGCCAGCAGCGTAGCTGGCGGGGGGCCGGGGGGACAGTTCTTC CASSVAGGGPGGQFF
few NA TRBJ1-1 TRBV12-3/TRBV12-4 TGTGCCAGCAGGCCATCCGCAATGAACACTGAAGCTTTCTTT CASRPSAMNTEAFF
NA NA TRBJ2-5 TRBV7-3 TGTGCCAGCAATCAAGGCCAACCGACCAATGAGCAGTACTTC CASNQGQPTNEQYF
many TRBD1 TRBJ1-5 TRBV20-1 TGCAGTGCTAGACCGGACAGGGCTAATCAGCCCCAGCATTTT CSARPDRANQPQHF
NA NA TRBJ2-1 TRBV9 TGTGCCAGCAGCCAAGATGTAGTTAGCAATGAGCAGTTCTTC CASSQDVVSNEQFF
NA NA TRBJ1-2 TRBV29-1 TGCAGCGTTGAAAGCGGGACACCGGGCTATGGCTACACCTTC CSVESGTPGYGYTF
NA TRBD2 TRBJ2-5 TRBV11-3 TGTGCCAGCAGCTCGCGACTAGCGGGAGAAAGAGAGACCCAGTACTTC CASSSRLAGERETQYF
many TRBD2 TRBJ2-1 TRBV3-1 TGTGCCAGCAGCCAAGACTCGACTAGCCATGAGCAGTTCTTC CASSQDSTSHEQFF
few TRBD1 TRBJ2-2 TRBV25-1 TGTGCCAGCAGGGGACAGCCGAACACCGGGGAGCTGTTTTTT CASRGQPNTGELFF
NA NA TRBJ2-3 TRBV3-1 TGTGCCAGCAGCCCGAGGACAGCCACAGATACGCAGTATTTT CASSPRTATDTQYF
NA NA TRBJ2-1 TRBV30 TGTGCCTGGACCGAAGGTGGCCAACTCAATGAGCAGTTCTTC CAWTEGGQLNEQFF
few NA TRBJ2-3 TRBV11-3 TGTGCCAGCAGCCCCGGGGCGGGACTGACTAGCACAGATACGCAGTATTTT CASSPGAGLTSTDTQYF
few NA TRBJ2-5 TRBV10-3 TGTGCCATCAGTGCGGGTCGAGAGACCCAGTACTTC CAISAGRETQYF
NA NA TRBJ2-3 TRBV6-5 TGTGCCAGCAGTTACTCAGGGCGGGTTGGCGATACGCAGTATTTT CASSYSGRVGDTQYF
NA NA TRBJ2-4 TRBV7-2 TGTGCCAGCAGCTTAGAACCGAGTGGTCCCATTCAGTACTTC CASSLEPSGPIQYF
NA TRBD1 TRBJ1-5 TRBV11-2 TGTGCCAGCAGCCTCGGACAGGGGGAAGCCAATCAGCCCCAGCATTTT CASSLGQGEANQPQHF
NA TRBD2 TRBJ2-3 TRBV11-2 TGTGCCAGCAGCTTGTTTGTCTATCTAGCGGGAGCGGCAACAGATACGCAGTATTTT CASSLFVYLAGAATDTQYF
NA NA TRBJ1-1 TRBV20-1 TGCAGTGCCCCGGGCGGCAGGGCAGACACTGAAGCTTTCTTT CSAPGGRADTEAFF
NA TRBD1 TRBJ2-7 TRBV6-1 TGTGCCAGCCGATTCCTGAACCAGGGGGCGCAGCAGTACTTC CASRFLNQGAQQYF
few NA TRBJ2-5 TRBV7-2 TGTGCCAGCAGCTTAAGCGGTAGACAAGAGACCCAGTACTTC CASSLSGRQETQYF
few TRBD2 TRBJ2-1 TRBV12-5 TGTGCTAGTGGTTTGATAGGGACTAGCGGGGACTACAATGAGCAGTTCTTC CASGLIGTSGDYNEQFF
NA TRBD1 TRBJ1-2 TRBV7-2 TGTGCCAGCAGCGTGAGACAGGGGTATCGGGACCCCGATGGCTACACCTTC CASSVRQGYRDPDGYTF
NA NA TRBJ1-4 TRBV20-1 TGCAGTGCTAAGAGGGACACCCGAACCAATGAAAAACTGTTTTTT CSAKRDTRTNEKLFF
few TRBD1 TRBJ1-2 TRBV6-1 TGTGCCAGCAGTGAAGAAAGGGGGCTTGGTGGCTACACCTTC CASSEERGLGGYTF
NA NA TRBJ2-5 TRBV20-1 TGCAGTGCGACAGCTCAAGAGACCCAGTACTTC CSATAQETQYF
NA NA TRBJ1-6 TRBV27 TGTGCCAGCAGTTTATATCTCGGGTCACCCCTCCACTTT CASSLYLGSPLHF
once TRBD2 TRBJ2-2 TRBV9 TGTGCCAGCAGCCCTCGAGATAGCGGGAGCACCGGGGAGCTGTTTTTT CASSPRDSGSTGELFF
few TRBD2 TRBJ2-7 TRBV18 TGTGCCAGCTCACCAACACTAGCGGGGGACCTTACCTACGAGCAGTACTTC CASSPTLAGDLTYEQYF
few NA TRBJ1-6 TRBV25-1 TGTGCCAGCAGCGTGGGGGCAGGGATCAATTCACCCCTCCACTTT CASSVGAGINSPLHF
few TRBD1 TRBJ2-7 TRBV6-5 TGTGCCAGCAGCAGACAGGGAATCTACGAGCAGTACTTC CASSRQGIYEQYF
NA NA TRBJ2-1 TRBV6-2/TRBV6-3 TGTGCCAGCAGGCTTGGGACGGCAGTAAATGAGCAGTTCTTC CASRLGTAVNEQFF
NA TRBD1 TRBJ2-7 TRBV6-5 TGTGCCAGCAGTCAGGACAGGTTAGCCTACGAGCAGTACTTC CASSQDRLAYEQYF
few NA TRBJ1-4 TRBV5-6 TGTGCCAGCAGCTTGGACGGGATTAATGAAAAACTGTTTTTT CASSLDGINEKLFF
NA NA TRBJ2-1 TRBV6-2/TRBV6-3 TGTGCCAGCAGACCGACTACCCCTAGAGATGAGCAGTTCTTC CASRPTTPRDEQFF
NA NA TRBJ2-3 TRBV29-1 TGCAGCGTTGATAGGGGGGCGATAGATACGCAGTATTTT CSVDRGAIDTQYF
once NA TRBJ1-6 TRBV20-1 TGCAGTGCTATTAGCGGTCGACACAGCTCCTATAATTCACCCCTCCACTTT CSAISGRHSSYNSPLHF
few NA TRBJ2-7 TRBV6-2/TRBV6-3 TGTGCCGGAGGGACGGCCTGGAGCGAGCAGTACTTC CAGGTAWSEQYF
NA TRBD2 TRBJ2-3 TRBV6-2/TRBV6-3 TGTGCCAGCAGTTACTCAGCAGGGACTAGCGGTCCTCGGGGCACAGATACGCAGTATTTT CASSYSAGTSGPRGTDTQYF
few NA TRBJ2-7 TRBV7-8 TGTGCCAGCAGCTCGGGCGACGGGCAGTACTTC CASSSGDGQYF
few NA TRBJ2-7 TRBV6-2/TRBV6-3 TGTGCCAGCGGAATAGCCTACGAGCAGTACTTC CASGIAYEQYF
few NA TRBJ2-3 TRBV7-4 TGTGCCAGCAGCTCTCGACCGGGGTTCAGGAGGACAGATACGCAGTATTTT CASSSRPGFRRTDTQYF
few TRBD1 TRBJ1-2 TRBV7-2 TGTGCCAGCAGCTTCACAGGGGTCGGCGGCTACACCTTC CASSFTGVGGYTF
NA NA TRBJ2-1 TRBV18 TGTGCCAGCTCACCACAGGGGCCTCACAATGAGCAGTTCTTC CASSPQGPHNEQFF
NA NA TRBJ2-5 TRBV3-1 TGTGCCAGCAGCCGACGGCAAGGTACGGAGACCCAGTACTTC CASSRRQGTETQYF
many NA TRBJ2-5 TRBV29-1 TGCAGCGCTGTCCGGGACCTCCAAGAGACCCAGTACTTC CSAVRDLQETQYF
many NA TRBJ2-3 TRBV7-2 TGTGCCAGCAGCTTAGTTTTGGCAGATACGCAGTATTTT CASSLVLADTQYF
NA NA TRBJ1-4 TRBV12-3/TRBV12-4 TGTGCCGGCAGTCTAGACATCGGCCCCAATGAAAAACTGTTTTTT CAGSLDIGPNEKLFF
NA TRBD2 TRBJ2-1 TRBV3-1 TGTGCCAGCAGCCAGAGGAGACTAGCGGGGGACAATGAGCAGTTCTTC CASSQRRLAGDNEQFF
NA TRBD2 TRBJ2-2 TRBV30 TGTGCCTGGAGCCTGCTAGCGGGGAGAACCGGGGAGCTGTTTTTT CAWSLLAGRTGELFF
NA NA TRBJ2-5 TRBV29-1 TGCAGCGGTGAGCCCCAAGAGACCCAGTACTTC CSGEPQETQYF
few NA TRBJ2-3 TRBV20-1 TGCAGTGTCCCCGGACACGTCAATACGGGGTATTTT CSVPGHVNTGYF